This T cell receptor (beta chain) was observed in a study of cytomegalovirus exposure and HLA in healthy donors. This clone was seen a few times. Antigen unknown. A multiplex PCR was run with 60 Vbeta primers and 13 Jbeta primers. The method was immunoSEQ multiplex PCR; TCRdb's version includes in-frame clones alone and lacks a portion of them. The profile shows some 200,000 clones, around 80% of them singletons. The CDR3 contains 14 residues. V shed 7 bases, J shed 3 bases, and the junction held 3 bases outside the gene matches. CDR1 is SNHLY and CDR2 is FYNNEI in the germline V gene. Findings and limits, study-wide: In a later analysis, the majority of CMV-associated beta chains seemingly showed HLA restriction.

This sequence joins TRBV2 and TRBJ2-7; 13 positions match TRBD2. This TCR derives from a woman aged 55-70 years in good health and CMV-seropositive. The specimen was PBMCs. The chain's CDR3 is CASMGLAGFYEQYF. CDR3 in DNA: TGTGCCAGCATGGGACTAGCGGGATTCTACGAGCAGTACTTC.